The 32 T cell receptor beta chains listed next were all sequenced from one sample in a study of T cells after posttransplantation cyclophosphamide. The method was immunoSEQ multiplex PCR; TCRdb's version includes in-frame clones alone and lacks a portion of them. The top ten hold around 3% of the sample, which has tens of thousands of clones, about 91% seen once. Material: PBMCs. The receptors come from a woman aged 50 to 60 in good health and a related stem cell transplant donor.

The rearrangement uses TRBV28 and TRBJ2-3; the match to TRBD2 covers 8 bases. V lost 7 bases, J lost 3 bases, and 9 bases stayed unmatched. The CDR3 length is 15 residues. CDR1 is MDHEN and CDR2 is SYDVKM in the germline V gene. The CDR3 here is CASNPAGGSTDTQYF. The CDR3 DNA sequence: TGTGCCAGCAACCCCGCGGGAGGCAGTACAGATACGCAGTATTTT.

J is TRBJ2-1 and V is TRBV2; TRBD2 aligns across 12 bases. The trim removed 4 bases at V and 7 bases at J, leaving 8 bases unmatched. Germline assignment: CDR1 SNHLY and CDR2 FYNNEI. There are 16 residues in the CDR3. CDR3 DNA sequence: TGTGCCAGCAGTGGGCTAGCGGGAGGGGTGGGTAATGAGCAGTTCTTC. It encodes CASSGLAGGVGNEQFF.

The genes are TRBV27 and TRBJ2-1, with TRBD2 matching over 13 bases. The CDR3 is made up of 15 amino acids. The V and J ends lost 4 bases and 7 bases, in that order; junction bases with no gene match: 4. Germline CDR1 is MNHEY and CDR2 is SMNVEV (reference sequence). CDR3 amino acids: CASSSGTSGANEQFF. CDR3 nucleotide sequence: TGTGCCAGCAGTTCCGGGACTAGCGGGGCGAATGAGCAGTTCTTC.

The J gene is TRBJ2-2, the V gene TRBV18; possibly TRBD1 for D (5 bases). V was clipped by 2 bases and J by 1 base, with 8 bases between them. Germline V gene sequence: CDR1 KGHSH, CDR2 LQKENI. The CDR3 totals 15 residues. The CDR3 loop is CASSPDSLNTGELFF. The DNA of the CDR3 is TGTGCCAGCTCACCAGACAGCCTGAACACCGGGGAGCTGTTTTTT.

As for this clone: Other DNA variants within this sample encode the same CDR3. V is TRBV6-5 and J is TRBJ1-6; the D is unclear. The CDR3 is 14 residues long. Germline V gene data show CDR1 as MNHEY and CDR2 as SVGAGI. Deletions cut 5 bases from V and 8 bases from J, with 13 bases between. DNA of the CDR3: TGTGCCAGCAGTGACACATGGAAAGATTCACCCCTCCACTTT. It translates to CASSDTWKDSPLHF.

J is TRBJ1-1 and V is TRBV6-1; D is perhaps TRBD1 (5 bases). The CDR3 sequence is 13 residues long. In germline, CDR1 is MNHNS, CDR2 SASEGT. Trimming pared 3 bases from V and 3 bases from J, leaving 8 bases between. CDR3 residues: CASSDRGYTEAFF. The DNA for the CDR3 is TGTGCCAGCAGTGACCGGGGGTACACTGAAGCTTTCTTT.

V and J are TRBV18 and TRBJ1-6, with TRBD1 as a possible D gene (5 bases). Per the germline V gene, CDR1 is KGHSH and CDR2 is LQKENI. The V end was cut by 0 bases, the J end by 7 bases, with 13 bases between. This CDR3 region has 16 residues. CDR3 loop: CASSPPRPSGNSPLHF. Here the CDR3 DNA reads TGTGCCAGCTCACCACCACGGCCTTCAGGGAATTCACCCCTCCACTTT.

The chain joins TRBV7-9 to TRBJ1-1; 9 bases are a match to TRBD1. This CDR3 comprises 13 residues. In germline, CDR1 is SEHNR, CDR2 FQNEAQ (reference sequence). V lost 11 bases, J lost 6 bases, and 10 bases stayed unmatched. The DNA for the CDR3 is TGTGCCTGGGGGGGACAGGGAGGTTCTGAAGCTTTCTTT. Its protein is CAWGGQGGSEAFF.

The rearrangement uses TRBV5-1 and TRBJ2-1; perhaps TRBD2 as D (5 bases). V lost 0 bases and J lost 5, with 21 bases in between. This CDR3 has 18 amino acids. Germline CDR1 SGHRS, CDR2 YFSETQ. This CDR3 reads CASSLDPGSSGPHNEQFF. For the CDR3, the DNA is TGCGCCAGCAGCTTGGACCCGGGATCATCGGGCCCACACAATGAGCAGTTCTTC. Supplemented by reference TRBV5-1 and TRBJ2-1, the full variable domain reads KAGVTQTPRYLIKTRGQQVTLSCSPISGHRSVSWYQQTPGQGLQFLFEYFSETQRNKGNFPGRFSGRQFSNSRSEMNVSTLELGDSALYLCASSLDPGSSGPHNEQFFGPGTRLTVL.

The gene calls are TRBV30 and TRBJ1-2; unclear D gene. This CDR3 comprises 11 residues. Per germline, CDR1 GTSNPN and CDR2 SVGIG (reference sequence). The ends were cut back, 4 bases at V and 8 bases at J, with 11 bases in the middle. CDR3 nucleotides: TGTGCCTGGATCCCCGCGGGGGGCTACACCTTC. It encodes CAWIPAGGYTF. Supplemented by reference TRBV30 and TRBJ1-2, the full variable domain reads SQTIHQWPATLVQPVGSPLSLECTVEGTSNPNLYWYRQAAGRGLQLLFYSVGIGQISSEVPQNLSASRPQDRQFILSSKKLLLSDSGFYLCAWIPAGGYTFGSGTRLTVV.

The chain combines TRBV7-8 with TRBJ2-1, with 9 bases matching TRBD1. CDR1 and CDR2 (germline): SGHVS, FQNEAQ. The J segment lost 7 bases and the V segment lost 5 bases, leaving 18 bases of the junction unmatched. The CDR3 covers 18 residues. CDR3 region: CASSQKVWKQGARNEQFF. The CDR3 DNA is TGTGCCAGCAGCCAAAAGGTCTGGAAACAGGGGGCGAGGAATGAGCAGTTCTTC.

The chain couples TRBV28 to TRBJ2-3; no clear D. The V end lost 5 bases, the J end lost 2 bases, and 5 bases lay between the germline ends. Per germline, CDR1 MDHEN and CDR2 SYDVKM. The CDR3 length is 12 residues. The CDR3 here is CASSPYTDTQYF. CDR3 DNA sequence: TGTGCCAGCAGTCCCTACACAGATACGCAGTATTTT. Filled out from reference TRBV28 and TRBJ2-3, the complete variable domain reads DVKVTQSSRYLVKRTGEKVFLECVQDMDHENMFWYRQDPGLGLRLIYFSYDVKMKEKGDIPEGYSVSREKKERFSLILESASTNQTSMYLCASSPYTDTQYFGPGTRLTVL.

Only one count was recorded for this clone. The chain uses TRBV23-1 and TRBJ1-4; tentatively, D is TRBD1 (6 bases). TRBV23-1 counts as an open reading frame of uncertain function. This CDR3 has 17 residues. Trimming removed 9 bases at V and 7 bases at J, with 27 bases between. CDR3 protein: CASKFSTGPCGSEKLFF. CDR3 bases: TGCGCCAGTAAGTTCAGCACAGGGCCCTGCGGCAGTGAAAAACTGTTTTTT.

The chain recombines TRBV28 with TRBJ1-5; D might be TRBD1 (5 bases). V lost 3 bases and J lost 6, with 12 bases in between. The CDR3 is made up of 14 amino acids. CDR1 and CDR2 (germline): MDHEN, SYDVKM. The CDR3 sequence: CASSLRQGTQPQHF. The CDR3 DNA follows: TGTGCCAGCAGTTTGAGGCAGGGAACTCAGCCCCAGCATTTT.

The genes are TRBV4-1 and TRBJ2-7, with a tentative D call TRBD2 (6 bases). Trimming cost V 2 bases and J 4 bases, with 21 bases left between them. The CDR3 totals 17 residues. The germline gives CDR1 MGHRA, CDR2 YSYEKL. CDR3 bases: TGCGCCAGCAGCCAAAGGCTCAGGGCGGACTACCTATACGAGCAGTACTTC. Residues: CASSQRLRADYLYEQYF.

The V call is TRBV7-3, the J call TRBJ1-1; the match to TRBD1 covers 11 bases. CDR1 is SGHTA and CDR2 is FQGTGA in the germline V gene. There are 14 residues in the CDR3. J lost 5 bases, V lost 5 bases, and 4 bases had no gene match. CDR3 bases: TGTGCCAGCAGCCCTGGGACAGGGGGGACTGAAGCTTTCTTT. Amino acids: CASSPGTGGTEAFF.

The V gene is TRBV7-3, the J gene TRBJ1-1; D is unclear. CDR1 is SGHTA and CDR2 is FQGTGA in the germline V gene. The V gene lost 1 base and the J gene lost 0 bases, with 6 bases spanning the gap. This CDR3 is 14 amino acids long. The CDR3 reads CASSLNSMNTEAFF. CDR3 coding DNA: TGTGCCAGCAGCTTAAATAGTATGAACACTGAAGCTTTCTTT.

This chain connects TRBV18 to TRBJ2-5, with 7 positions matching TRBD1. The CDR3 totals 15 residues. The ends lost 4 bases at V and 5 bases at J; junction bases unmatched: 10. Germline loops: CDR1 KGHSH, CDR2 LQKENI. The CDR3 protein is CASSLSRQGGETQYF. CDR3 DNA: TGTGCCAGCTCACTCTCACGACAGGGCGGGGAGACCCAGTACTTC.

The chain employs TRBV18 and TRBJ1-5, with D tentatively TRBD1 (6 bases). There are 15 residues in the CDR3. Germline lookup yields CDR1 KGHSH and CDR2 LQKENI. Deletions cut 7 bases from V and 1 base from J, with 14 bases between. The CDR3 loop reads CASLPTGTSNQPQHF. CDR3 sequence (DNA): TGTGCCAGCTTACCGACAGGCACCAGCAATCAGCCCCAGCATTTT.

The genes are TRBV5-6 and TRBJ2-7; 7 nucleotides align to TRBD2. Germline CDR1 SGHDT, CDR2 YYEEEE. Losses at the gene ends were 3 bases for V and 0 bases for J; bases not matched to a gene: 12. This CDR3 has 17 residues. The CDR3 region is CASSSRSSGAVSYEQYF. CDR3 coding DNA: TGTGCCAGCAGCTCCCGGTCTAGCGGAGCCGTCTCCTACGAGCAGTACTTC.

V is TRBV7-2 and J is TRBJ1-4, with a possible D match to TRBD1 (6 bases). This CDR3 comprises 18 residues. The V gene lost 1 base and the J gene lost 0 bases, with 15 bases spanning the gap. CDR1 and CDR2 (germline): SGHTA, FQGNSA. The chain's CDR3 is CASSLEGVTVATNEKLFF. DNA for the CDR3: TGTGCCAGCAGCTTAGAGGGGGTGACGGTTGCAACTAATGAAAAACTGTTTTTT.

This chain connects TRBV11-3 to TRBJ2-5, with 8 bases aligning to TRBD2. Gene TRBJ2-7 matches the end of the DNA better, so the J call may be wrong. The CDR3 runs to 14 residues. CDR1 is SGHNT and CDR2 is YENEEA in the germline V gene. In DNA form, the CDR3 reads TGTGCCAGCAGCTTAGGGCTAGCGGGCTACGAGCAGTACTTC. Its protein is CASSLGLAGYEQYF.

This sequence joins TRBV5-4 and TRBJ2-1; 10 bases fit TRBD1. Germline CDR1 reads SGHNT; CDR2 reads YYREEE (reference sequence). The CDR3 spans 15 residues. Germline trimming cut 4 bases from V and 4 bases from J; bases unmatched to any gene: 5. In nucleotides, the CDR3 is TGTGCCAGCAGCCTGGGACAGGGGACTTACAATGAGCAGTTCTTC. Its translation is CASSLGQGTYNEQFF.

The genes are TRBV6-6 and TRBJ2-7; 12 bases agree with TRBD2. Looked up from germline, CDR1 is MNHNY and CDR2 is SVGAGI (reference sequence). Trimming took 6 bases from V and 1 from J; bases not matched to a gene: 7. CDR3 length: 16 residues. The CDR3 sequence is CASRDGLAGRSYEQYF. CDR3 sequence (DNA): TGTGCCAGCAGGGACGGACTAGCGGGACGTTCCTACGAGCAGTACTTC.

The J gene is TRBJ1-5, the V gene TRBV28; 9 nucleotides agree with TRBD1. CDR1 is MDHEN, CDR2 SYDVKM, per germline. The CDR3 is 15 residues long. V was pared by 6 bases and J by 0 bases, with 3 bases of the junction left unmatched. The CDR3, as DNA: TGTGCCAGCAGGAAGGACAGGGGTAGCAATCAGCCCCAGCATTTT. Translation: CASRKDRGSNQPQHF.

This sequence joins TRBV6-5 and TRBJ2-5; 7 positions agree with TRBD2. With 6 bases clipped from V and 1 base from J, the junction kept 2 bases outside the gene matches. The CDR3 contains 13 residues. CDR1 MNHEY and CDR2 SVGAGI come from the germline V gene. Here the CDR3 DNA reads TGTGCCAGCAGGGCTAGCGGCCAAGAGACCCAGTACTTC. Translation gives CASRASGQETQYF.

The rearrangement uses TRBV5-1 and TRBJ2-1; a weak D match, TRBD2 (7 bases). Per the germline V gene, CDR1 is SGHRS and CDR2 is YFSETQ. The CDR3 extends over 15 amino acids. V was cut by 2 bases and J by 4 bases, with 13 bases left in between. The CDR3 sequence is CASSLGGGRYNEQFF. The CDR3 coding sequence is TGCGCCAGCAGCTTAGGGGGGGGGCGTTACAATGAGCAGTTCTTC.

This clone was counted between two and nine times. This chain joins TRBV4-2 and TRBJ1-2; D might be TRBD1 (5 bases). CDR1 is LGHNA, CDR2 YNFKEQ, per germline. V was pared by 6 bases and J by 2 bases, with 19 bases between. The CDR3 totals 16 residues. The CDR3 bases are TGTGCCAGCAGTCAATTTCAGCCCGGACACAACTATGGCTACACCTTC. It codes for CASSQFQPGHNYGYTF.

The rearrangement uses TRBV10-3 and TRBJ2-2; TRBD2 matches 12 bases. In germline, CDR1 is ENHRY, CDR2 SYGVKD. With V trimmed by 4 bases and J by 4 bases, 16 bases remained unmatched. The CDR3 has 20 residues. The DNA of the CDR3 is TGTGCCATCAGTGTTTTGGGGATGTCTAGCGGGGGGGCCGGCACCGGGGAGCTGTTTTTT. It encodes CAISVLGMSSGGAGTGELFF.

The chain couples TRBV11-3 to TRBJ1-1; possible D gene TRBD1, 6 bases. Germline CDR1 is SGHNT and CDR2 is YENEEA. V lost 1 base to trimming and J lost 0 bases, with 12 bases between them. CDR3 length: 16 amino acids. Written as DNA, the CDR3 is TGTGCCAGCAGCTTAGGGTCAGGGGACATGAACACTGAAGCTTTCTTT. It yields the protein CASSLGSGDMNTEAFF.

CDR3 residues: CASSLGLRRGGTDTQYF. The CDR3 DNA sequence: TGTGCCAGCAGCTTGGGCCTCAGGCGGGGGGGCACAGATACGCAGTATTTT. The rearrangement uses TRBV11-3 and TRBJ2-3; 8 bases align to TRBD2. CDR3 size: 17 residues. Trimming at V came to 3 bases and at J to 1 base, leaving 9 bases not matched to a gene. Per the germline V gene, CDR1 is SGHNT and CDR2 is YENEEA.

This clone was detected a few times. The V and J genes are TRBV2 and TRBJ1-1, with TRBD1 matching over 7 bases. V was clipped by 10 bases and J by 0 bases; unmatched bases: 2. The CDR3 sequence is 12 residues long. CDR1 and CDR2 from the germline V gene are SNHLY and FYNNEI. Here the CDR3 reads CAIGTVNTEAFF. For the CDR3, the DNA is TGTGCCATAGGGACAGTGAACACTGAAGCTTTCTTT.